This T cell receptor beta chain was sequenced during a study of T cell changes during pregnancy in multiple sclerosis. Here immunoSEQ multiplex PCR was the method, and the copy in TCRdb shows in-frame clones only, minus some. This sample has about 86,000 clones; around 93% occur once, and the top ten carry around 1.7%. Germline V gives CDR1 LGHNA, CDR2 YSLEER. With 0 bases removed from V and 4 bases from J, the gap between germline ends came to 7 bases. This CDR3 region has 14 residues. This clonotype originated in a female donor in good health, enrolled as a control in a pregnancy study. The sequencing used peripheral blood, collected in the first trimester of pregnancy. The chain is built from TRBV4-3 and TRBJ2-1, with D unclear. CDR3 amino acids: CASSQDVKYNEQFF. DNA for the CDR3: TGCGCCAGCAGCCAAGATGTAAAATACAATGAGCAGTTCTTC.